These T cell receptor beta chains were read from a single sample in a study of CXCR3-negative and CXCR3-positive naive CD8 T cells. TCRdb reworked the 5' RACE reads into one entry per CDR3 protein, no DNA. The sample has approximately 56,000 distinct CDR3 sequences. Sequencing input: naive CXCR3- CD8+ T cells from blood. The receptors here all came from a human donor in good health. Some clones in this sample may be carry-over from other donors' samples. Both conserved end residues are part of each CDR3. Some rows mark clone size as missing; the rest say once, few, many or name a class of expanded clone.

TRBJ2-3 | TRBV6-1 | . | CASTGAAPGDTQYF
TRBJ2-1 | TRBV7-9 | . | CASSFTASSYNEQFF
TRBJ1-5 | TRBV27 | . | CASSTGQGGNQPQHF
TRBJ1-3 | TRBV20-1 | . | CSAQGGGVPGNTIYF
TRBJ2-1 | TRBV7-2 | . | CASSPLPGLAASEQFF
TRBJ1-1 | TRBV7-9 | . | CASTKESYAFF
TRBJ2-1 | TRBV5-4 | . | CASSLTSGSYEQFF
TRBJ2-3 | TRBV6-6 | medium-sized | CASSTGRGRADTQYF
TRBJ2-1 | TRBV5-1 | medium-sized | CASSLGSHPDEQFF
TRBJ2-7 | TRBV7-6 | . | CASSLASTYEQYF
TRBJ2-5 | TRBV29-1 | . | CSVVSRDQETQYF
TRBJ2-1 | TRBV29-1 | . | CSVDEGRAYNEQFF
TRBJ2-7 | TRBV7-9 | . | CASSLVGIPYEQYF
TRBJ2-1 | TRBV18 | . | CASSPPLAGGHNEQFF
TRBJ2-1 | TRBV5-1 | . | CASSQASGGQEQFF
TRBJ2-3 | TRBV7-3 | . | CASSPDPGTSGRMTDTQYF
TRBJ2-5 | TRBV4-3 | . | CASSQDGDRDETQYF
TRBJ2-7 | TRBV27 | . | CASSFTGTYEQYF
TRBJ1-4 | TRBV30 | . | CAWSVGAGDEKLFF
TRBJ2-1 | TRBV27 | . | CASSASSYNEQFF
TRBJ2-3 | TRBV5-5 | . | CASTSGTGVADTQYF
TRBJ2-1 | TRBV12-3/TRBV12-4 | medium-sized | CASSLVGQGYEQFF
TRBJ2-5 | TRBV29-1 | . | CSVEGETGGQETQYF
TRBJ2-7 | TRBV7-8 | . | CASSLGGGLVYYEQYF
TRBJ2-5 | TRBV29-1 | . | CSVVNSGVQETQYF
TRBJ2-7 | TRBV20-1 | . | CSARRGASYEQYF
TRBJ2-7 | TRBV7-9 | . | CASSPRFGGFNEQYF
TRBJ2-1 | TRBV11-2 | . | CASSPSPGLGRSSYNEQFF
TRBJ2-4 | TRBV6-2/TRBV6-3 | . | CASSVARTSGSGAKNIQYF
TRBJ2-1 | TRBV7-6 | . | CASSPYKRGDEQFF
TRBJ2-2 | TRBV28 | . | CASSLSLSGGELFF
TRBJ2-5 | TRBV12-3/TRBV12-4 | . | CASKEGETQYF
TRBJ1-1 | TRBV29-1 | . | CSAAGQGAVTEAFF
TRBJ1-4 | TRBV6-5 | . | CATEAEGQVLDVGEKLFF
TRBJ1-1 | TRBV3-1 | . | CASSQGGGTEAFF
TRBJ2-3 | TRBV6-4 | . | CASSGSTAPDTQYF
TRBJ2-7 | TRBV7-2 | . | CASSPGSVHEQYF
TRBJ1-3 | TRBV12-3/TRBV12-4 | . | CASSPRGTGFRNTIYF
TRBJ2-7 | TRBV28 | . | CASNRDTHEQYF
TRBJ2-7 | TRBV4-1 | . | CASSPGQFGGSYEQYF
TRBJ2-7 | TRBV20-1 | . | CSARDPTGRFYEQYF
TRBJ1-1 | TRBV19 | . | CASSYPGGLNTEAFF
TRBJ1-2 | TRBV12-3/TRBV12-4 | . | CASSRNAPGDYGYTF
TRBJ2-7 | TRBV7-8 | medium-sized | CASSIDGSYEQYF
TRBJ2-3 | TRBV13 | . | CASSSLASYSTDTQYF
TRBJ2-7 | TRBV20-1 | . | CSARSFLGAYEQYF
TRBJ2-7 | TRBV12-3/TRBV12-4 | . | CASSQGQGEQYF
TRBJ2-1 | TRBV11-3 | . | CASSNRQGGNEQFF
TRBJ2-3 | TRBV29-1 | . | CSVEDGQGETDTQYF
TRBJ2-3 | TRBV12-3/TRBV12-4 | . | CASPGQGTDTQYF
TRBJ1-2 | TRBV20-1 | . | CSAPTGRYGYTF
TRBJ2-1 | TRBV14 | . | CASSRRTGSSYNEQFF
TRBJ2-2 | TRBV7-9 | . | CASSSDRGYTGELFF